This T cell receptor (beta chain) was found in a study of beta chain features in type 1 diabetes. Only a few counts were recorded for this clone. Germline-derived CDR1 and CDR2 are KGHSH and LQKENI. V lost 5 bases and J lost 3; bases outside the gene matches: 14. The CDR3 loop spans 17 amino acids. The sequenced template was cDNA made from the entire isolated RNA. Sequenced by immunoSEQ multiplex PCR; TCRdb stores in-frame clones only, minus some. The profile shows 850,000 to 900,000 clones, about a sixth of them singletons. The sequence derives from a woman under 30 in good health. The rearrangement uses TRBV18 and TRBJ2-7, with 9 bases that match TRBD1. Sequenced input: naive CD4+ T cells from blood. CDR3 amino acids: CASSSRDRGDLYYEQYF. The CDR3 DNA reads TGTGCCAGCTCATCCAGAGACAGGGGGGACCTTTACTACGAGCAGTACTTC.